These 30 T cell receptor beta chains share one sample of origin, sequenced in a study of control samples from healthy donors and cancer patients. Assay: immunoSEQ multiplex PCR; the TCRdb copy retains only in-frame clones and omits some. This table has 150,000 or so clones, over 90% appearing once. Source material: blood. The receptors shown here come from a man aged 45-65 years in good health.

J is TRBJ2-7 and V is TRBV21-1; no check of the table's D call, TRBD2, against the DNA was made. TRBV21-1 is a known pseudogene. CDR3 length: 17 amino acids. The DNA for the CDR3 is TGTGCCAGCAGTCCCGAGGAGGGCGACTTCCTGCCCTACGAGCAGTACTTC. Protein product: CASSPEEGDFLPYEQYF.

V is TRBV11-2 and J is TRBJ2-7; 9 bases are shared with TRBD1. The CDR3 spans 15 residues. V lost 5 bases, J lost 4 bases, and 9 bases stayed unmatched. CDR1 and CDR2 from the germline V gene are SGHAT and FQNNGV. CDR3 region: CASSDRDREWYEQYF. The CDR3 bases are TGTGCCAGCAGCGACCGGGACAGGGAGTGGTACGAGCAGTACTTC.

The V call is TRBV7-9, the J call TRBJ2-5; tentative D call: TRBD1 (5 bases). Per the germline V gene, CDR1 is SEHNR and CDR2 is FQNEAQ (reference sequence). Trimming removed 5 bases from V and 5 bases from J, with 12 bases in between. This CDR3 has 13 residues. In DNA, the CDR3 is TGTGCCAGCAGCCCGTGGGGCGAGGAGACCCAGTACTTC. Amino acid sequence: CASSPWGEETQYF.

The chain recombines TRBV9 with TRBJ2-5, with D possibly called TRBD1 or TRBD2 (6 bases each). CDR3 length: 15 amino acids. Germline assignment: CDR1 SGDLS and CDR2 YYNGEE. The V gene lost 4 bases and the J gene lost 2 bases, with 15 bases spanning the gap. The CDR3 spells CASSTRPGAQETQYF. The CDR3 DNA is TGTGCCAGCAGCACCCGCCCGGGGGCTCAAGAGACCCAGTACTTC.

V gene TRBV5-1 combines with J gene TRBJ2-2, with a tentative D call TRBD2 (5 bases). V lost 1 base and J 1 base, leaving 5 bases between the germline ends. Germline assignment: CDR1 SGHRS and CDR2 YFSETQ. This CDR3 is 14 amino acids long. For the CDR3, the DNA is TGCGCCAGCAGCTTGAGCGGGAACACCGGGGAGCTGTTTTTT. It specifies CASSLSGNTGELFF.

The CDR3 DNA reads TGCAGCGTCGGCACGGGACAGGGCGGCTACGAGCAGTACTTC. Encoded protein: CSVGTGQGGYEQYF. V usage is TRBV29-1 and J usage is TRBJ2-7; 9 bases align to TRBD1. Germline V gives CDR1 SQVTM, CDR2 ANQGSEA. Trimming removed 6 bases from V and 3 bases from J; junction bases left unmatched: 9. There are 14 residues in the CDR3.

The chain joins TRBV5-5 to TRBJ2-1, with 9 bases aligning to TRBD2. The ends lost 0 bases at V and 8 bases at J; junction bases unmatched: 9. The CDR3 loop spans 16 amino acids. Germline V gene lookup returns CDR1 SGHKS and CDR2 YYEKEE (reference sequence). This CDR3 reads CASSLGWSSGKHEQFF. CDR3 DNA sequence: TGTGCCAGCAGCTTGGGATGGTCTAGCGGGAAGCATGAGCAGTTCTTC.

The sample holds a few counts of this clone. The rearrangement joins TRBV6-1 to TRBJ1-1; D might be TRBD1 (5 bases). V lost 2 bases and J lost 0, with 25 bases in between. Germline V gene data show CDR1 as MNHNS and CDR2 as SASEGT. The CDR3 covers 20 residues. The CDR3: CASSEKRGPGSGFMNTEAFF. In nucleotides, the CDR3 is TGTGCCAGCAGTGAAAAGAGGGGCCCAGGGTCGGGCTTTATGAACACTGAAGCTTTCTTT.

CDR3 protein: CASSTRTSRGETQYF. The CDR3 nucleotides read TGTGCCAGCAGCACCCGGACTAGCCGGGGAGAGACCCAGTACTTC. The chain combines TRBV5-4 with TRBJ2-5, with 8 bases that match TRBD2. J was trimmed by 4 bases and V by 4 bases; bases with no gene match: 9. CDR1 is SGHNT, CDR2 YYREEE, per germline (reference sequence). CDR3 length: 15 amino acids. Variable domain in full (rest from reference TRBV5-4 and TRBJ2-5): ETGVTQSPTHLIKTRGQQVTLRCSSQSGHNTVSWYQQALGQGPQFIFQYYREEENGRGNFPPRFSGLQFPNYSSELNVNALELDDSALYLCASSTRTSRGETQYFGPGTRLLVL.

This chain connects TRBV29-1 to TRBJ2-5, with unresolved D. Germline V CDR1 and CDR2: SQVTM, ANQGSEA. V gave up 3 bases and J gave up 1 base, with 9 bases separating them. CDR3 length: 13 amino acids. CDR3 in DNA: TGCAGCGTTGAGGCGTCAGTCCAAGAGACCCAGTACTTC. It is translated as CSVEASVQETQYF.

CDR3: CASSLGTGGADTQYF. DNA of the CDR3: TGTGCCAGCAGCCTAGGGACAGGGGGAGCAGATACGCAGTATTTT. The V and J genes are TRBV11-3 and TRBJ2-3; 11 positions agree with TRBD1. With V trimmed by 5 bases and J by 4 bases, 5 bases remained unmatched. The CDR3 runs to 15 residues. Germline lookup yields CDR1 SGHNT and CDR2 YENEEA.

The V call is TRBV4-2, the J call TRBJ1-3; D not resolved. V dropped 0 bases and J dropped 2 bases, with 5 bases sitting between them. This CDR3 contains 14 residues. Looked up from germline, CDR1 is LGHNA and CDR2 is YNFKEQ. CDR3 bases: TGTGCCAGCAGCCAAGATCACCCTGGAAACACCATATATTTT. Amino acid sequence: CASSQDHPGNTIYF.

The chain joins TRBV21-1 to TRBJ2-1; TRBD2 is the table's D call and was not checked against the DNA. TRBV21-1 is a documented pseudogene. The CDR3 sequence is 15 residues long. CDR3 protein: CASSKVPGSNNEQFF. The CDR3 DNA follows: TGTGCCAGCAGCAAAGTGCCGGGATCAAACAATGAGCAGTTCTTC.

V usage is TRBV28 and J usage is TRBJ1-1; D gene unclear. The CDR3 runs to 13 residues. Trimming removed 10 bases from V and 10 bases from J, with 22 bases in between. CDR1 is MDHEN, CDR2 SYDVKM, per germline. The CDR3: CATTGNNERGAFF. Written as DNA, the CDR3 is TGTGCCACCACCGGGAACAACGAACGGGGAGCTTTCTTT.

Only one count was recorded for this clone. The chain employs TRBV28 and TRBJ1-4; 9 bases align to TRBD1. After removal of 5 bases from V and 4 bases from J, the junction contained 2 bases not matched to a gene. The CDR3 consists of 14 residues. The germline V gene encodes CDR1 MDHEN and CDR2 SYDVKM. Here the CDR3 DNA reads TGTGCCAGCAGTGCGACAGGGGGTAATGAAAAACTGTTTTTT. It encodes CASSATGGNEKLFF.

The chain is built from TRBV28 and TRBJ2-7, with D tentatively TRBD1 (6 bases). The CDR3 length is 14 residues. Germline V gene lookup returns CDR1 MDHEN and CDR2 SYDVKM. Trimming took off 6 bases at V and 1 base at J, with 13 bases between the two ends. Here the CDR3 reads CASSHGRGSYEQYF. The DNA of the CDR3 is TGTGCCAGCAGCCATGGCAGGGGATCCTACGAGCAGTACTTC.

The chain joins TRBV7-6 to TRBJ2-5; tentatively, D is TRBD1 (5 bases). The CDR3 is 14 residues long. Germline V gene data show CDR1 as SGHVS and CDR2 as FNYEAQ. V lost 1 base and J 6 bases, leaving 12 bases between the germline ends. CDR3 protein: CASSLEGRDQTQYF. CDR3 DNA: TGTGCCAGCAGCTTAGAGGGCAGGGATCAGACCCAGTACTTC. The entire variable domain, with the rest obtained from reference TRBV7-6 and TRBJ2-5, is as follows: GAGVSQSPRYKVTKRGQDVALRCDPISGHVSLYWYRQALGQGPEFLTYFNYEAQQDKSGLPNDRFSAERPEGSISTLTIQRTEQRDSAMYRCASSLEGRDQTQYFGPGTRLLVL.

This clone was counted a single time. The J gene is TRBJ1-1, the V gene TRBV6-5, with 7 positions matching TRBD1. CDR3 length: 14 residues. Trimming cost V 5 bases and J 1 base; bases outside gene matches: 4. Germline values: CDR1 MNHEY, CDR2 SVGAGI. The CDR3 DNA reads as TGTGCCAGCAGTCACCGGGACAGGAACACTGAAGCTTTCTTT. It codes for CASSHRDRNTEAFF.

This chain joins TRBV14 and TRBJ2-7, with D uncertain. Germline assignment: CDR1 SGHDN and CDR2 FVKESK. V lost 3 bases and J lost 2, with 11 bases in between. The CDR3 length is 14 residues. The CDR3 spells CASSQGVRPYEQYF. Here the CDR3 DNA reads TGTGCCAGCAGCCAGGGTGTACGGCCCTACGAGCAGTACTTC. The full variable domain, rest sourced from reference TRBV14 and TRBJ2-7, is EAGVTQFPSHSVIEKGQTVTLRCDPISGHDNLYWYRRVMGKEIKFLLHFVKESKQDESGMPNNRFLAERTGGTYSTLKVQPAELEDSGVYFCASSQGVRPYEQYFGPGTRLTVT.

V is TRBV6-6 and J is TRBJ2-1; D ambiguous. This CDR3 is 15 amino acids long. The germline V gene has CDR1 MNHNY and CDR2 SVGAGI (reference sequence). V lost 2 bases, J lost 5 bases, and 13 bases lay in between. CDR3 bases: TGTGCCAGCAGTTACGTCGTTAAGAGACACAATGAGCAGTTCTTC. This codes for CASSYVVKRHNEQFF.

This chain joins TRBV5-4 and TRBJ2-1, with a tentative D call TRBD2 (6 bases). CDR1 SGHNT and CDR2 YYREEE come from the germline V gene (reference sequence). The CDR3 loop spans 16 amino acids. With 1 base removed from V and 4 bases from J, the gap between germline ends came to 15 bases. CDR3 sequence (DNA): TGTGCCAGCAGCTTGAAACCGGGACTCGGGTACAATGAGCAGTTCTTC. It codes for CASSLKPGLGYNEQFF. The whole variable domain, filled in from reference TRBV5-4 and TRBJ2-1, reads ETGVTQSPTHLIKTRGQQVTLRCSSQSGHNTVSWYQQALGQGPQFIFQYYREEENGRGNFPPRFSGLQFPNYSSELNVNALELDDSALYLCASSLKPGLGYNEQFFGPGTRLTVL.

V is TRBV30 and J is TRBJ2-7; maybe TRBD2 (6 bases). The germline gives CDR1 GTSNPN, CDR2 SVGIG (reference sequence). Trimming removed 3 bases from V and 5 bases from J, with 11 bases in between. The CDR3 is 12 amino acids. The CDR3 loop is CAWSGSGHEQYF. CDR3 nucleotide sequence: TGTGCCTGGAGCGGGAGCGGTCACGAGCAGTACTTC. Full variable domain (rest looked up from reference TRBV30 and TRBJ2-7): SQTIHQWPATLVQPVGSPLSLECTVEGTSNPNLYWYRQAAGRGLQLLFYSVGIGQISSEVPQNLSASRPQDRQFILSSKKLLLSDSGFYLCAWSGSGHEQYFGPGTRLTVT.

The CDR3 region is CASGGRANQPQHF. Here the CDR3 DNA reads TGTGCCAGCGGAGGGAGGGCCAATCAGCCCCAGCATTTT. The chain links TRBV12-3 or TRBV12-4 to TRBJ1-5; D unresolved. The CDR3 is 13 amino acids. V dropped 8 bases and J dropped 3 bases, with 11 bases sitting between them.

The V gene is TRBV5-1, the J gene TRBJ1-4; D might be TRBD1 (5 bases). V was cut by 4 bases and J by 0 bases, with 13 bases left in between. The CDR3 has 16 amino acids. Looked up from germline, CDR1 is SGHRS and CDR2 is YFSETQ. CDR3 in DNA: TGCGCCAGCAGCCCTCAACCGGGGGCAACTAATGAAAAACTGTTTTTT. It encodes CASSPQPGATNEKLFF. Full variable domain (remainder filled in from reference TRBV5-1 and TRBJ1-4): KAGVTQTPRYLIKTRGQQVTLSCSPISGHRSVSWYQQTPGQGLQFLFEYFSETQRNKGNFPGRFSGRQFSNSRSEMNVSTLELGDSALYLCASSPQPGATNEKLFFGSGTQLSVL.

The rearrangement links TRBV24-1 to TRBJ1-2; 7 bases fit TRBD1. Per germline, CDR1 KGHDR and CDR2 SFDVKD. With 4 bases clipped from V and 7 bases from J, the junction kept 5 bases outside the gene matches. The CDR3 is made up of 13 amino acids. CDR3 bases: TGTGCCACCAGTGAACAGGGGAGATTTGGCTACACCTTC. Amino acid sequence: CATSEQGRFGYTF.

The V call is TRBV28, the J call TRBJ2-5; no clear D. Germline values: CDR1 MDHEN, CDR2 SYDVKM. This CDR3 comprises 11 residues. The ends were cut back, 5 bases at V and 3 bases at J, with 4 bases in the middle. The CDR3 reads CASSLKETQYF. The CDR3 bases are TGTGCCAGCAGTCTAAAAGAGACCCAGTACTTC.

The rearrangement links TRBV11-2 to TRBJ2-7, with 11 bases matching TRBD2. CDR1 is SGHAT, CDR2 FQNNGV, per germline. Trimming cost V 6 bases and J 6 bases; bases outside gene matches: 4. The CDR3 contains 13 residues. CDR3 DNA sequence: TGTGCCAGCAGAACCGGGACTAGCGGCGAGCAGTACTTC. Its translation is CASRTGTSGEQYF.

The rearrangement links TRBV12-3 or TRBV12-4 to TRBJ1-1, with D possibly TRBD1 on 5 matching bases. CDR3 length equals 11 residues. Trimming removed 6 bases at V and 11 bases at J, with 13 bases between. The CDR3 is CASSPGTFAFF. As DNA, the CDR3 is TGTGCCAGCAGCCCCGGGACTTTTGCTTTCTTT.

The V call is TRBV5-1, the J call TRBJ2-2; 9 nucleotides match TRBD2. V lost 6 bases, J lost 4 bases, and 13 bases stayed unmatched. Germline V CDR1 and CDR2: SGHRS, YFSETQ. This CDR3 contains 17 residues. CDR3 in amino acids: CASNQRLAGASTGELFF. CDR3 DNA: TGCGCCAGCAATCAGAGATTAGCGGGAGCGAGCACCGGGGAGCTGTTTTTT.

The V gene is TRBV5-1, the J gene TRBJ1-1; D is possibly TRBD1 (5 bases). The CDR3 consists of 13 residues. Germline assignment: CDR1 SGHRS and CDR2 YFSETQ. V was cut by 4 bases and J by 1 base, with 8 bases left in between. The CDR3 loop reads CASSTGPNTEAFF. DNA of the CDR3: TGCGCCAGCAGCACAGGTCCGAACACTGAAGCTTTCTTT.